A single sample gave rise to the 23 T cell receptor beta chains below, sequenced in a study of spatial heterogeneity in lung cancer. Documented time point: blood at routine non-recurrence follow-up after resection. No cells were sorted before sequencing. The whole RNA sequenced was extracted from tumor, nontumor lung or frozen PBMC. Each CDR3 protein is one row after TCRdb ran MiXCR on the 5' RACE reads. This sample has 45,000 to 65,000 distinct CDR3 sequences; around 6.7% occur once, and the top ten carry around 33%. The source was PBMCs, collected at follow-up. The receptors stem from a female donor with early-stage non-small cell lung cancer.

This clonotype showed up many times. V is TRBV2 and J is TRBJ2-7; 9 bases agree with TRBD2. CDR1 and CDR2 (germline): SNHLY, FYNNEI. This CDR3 has 14 amino acids. After removal of 6 bases from V and 4 bases from J, the junction contained 7 bases not matched to a gene. This CDR3 is CASRATSGGYEQYF. CDR3 nucleotides: TGTGCCAGCAGAGCGACTAGCGGAGGGTACGAGCAGTACTTC.

This clonotype has a count of ten or more. This chain uses TRBV20-1 with TRBJ2-7, with D possibly being TRBD1 or TRBD2 (6 bases each). Germline V gives CDR1 DFQATT, CDR2 SNEGSKA (reference sequence). The V and J ends lost 6 bases and 5 bases respectively, with 17 bases between them. The CDR3 length is 13 residues. CDR3 amino acids: CSAGGLGPDEQYF. CDR3 nucleotides: TGCAGTGCAGGGGGGCTGGGGCCTGACGAGCAGTACTTC.

The gene calls are TRBV5-5 and TRBJ2-3; no definite D call. Trimming removed 1 base from V and 1 base from J, with 10 bases in between. The CDR3 extends over 15 amino acids. Germline V gives CDR1 SGHKS, CDR2 YYEKEE (reference sequence). DNA of the CDR3: TGTGCCAGCAGCTTGATCTCCTCTCGCACAGATACGCAGTATTTT. This encodes CASSLISSRTDTQYF.

The genes are TRBV4-1 and TRBJ1-2; 7 bases are shared with TRBD1. This CDR3 comprises 16 residues. Looked up from germline, CDR1 is MGHRA and CDR2 is YSYEKL. J gave up 7 bases and V 4 bases, and 15 bases lay outside the gene matches. The CDR3 spells CASSPTRTGRPSGYTF. DNA for the CDR3: TGCGCCAGCAGCCCAACAAGGACAGGTCGTCCTAGTGGCTACACCTTC.

The chain links TRBV11-2 to TRBJ2-4; D gene uncertain. This CDR3 is built from 15 residues. The V end lost 5 bases, the J end lost 0 bases, and 11 bases lay between the germline ends. Germline V gene sequence: CDR1 SGHAT, CDR2 FQNNGV. The CDR3 nucleotides are TGTGCCAGCAGCACCCCGCCGTTAGCCAAAAACATTCAGTACTTC. Translation gives CASSTPPLAKNIQYF.

With regard to this clonotype: A much larger clonotype is one base distant, so this may be a read error. J is TRBJ2-3 and V is TRBV7-2; D unresolved. V lost 11 bases and J 2 bases, leaving 14 bases between the germline ends. This CDR3 spans 13 amino acids. Germline V gene lookup returns CDR1 SGHTA and CDR2 FQGNSA. CDR3 sequence reads: CAGTRYTTDTQYF. The CDR3 DNA reads as TGTGCCGGCACCCGATACACCACAGATACGCAGTATTTT.

This clonotype was counted at least ten times. CDR3 in DNA: TGTGCCAGCAGGAAACTAGCGGGGGGTCCGAACACCGGGGAGCTGTTTTTT. Its translation: CASRKLAGGPNTGELFF. The chain is built from TRBV2 and TRBJ2-2, with 12 bases lining up with TRBD2. The V segment lost 6 bases and the J segment 0 bases; nucleotides outside the gene matches: 5. Germline V gene sequence: CDR1 SNHLY, CDR2 FYNNEI. CDR3 length: 17 amino acids. Full variable domain (missing parts from reference TRBV2 and TRBJ2-2): EPEVTQTPSHQVTQMGQEVILRCVPISNHLYFYWYRQILGQKVEFLVSFYNNEISEKSEIFDDQFSVERPDGSNFTLKIRSTKLEDSAMYFCASRKLAGGPNTGELFFGEGSRLTVL.

The sample holds a few counts of this clonotype. The chain is built from TRBV29-1 and TRBJ1-2, with 8 nucleotides matching TRBD1. This CDR3 has 12 residues. The junction had 8 bases not matched to a gene; V was cut back by 6 bases and J by 8 bases. Germline-derived CDR1 and CDR2 are SQVTM and ANQGSEA. The CDR3, as DNA: TGCAGCGTCGACAGGGGAGGTCAGGGCTACACCTTC. It codes for CSVDRGGQGYTF. The full variable domain, in which reference TRBV29-1 and TRBJ1-2 provide the parts outside the CDR3, is SAVISQKPSRDICQRGTSLTIQCQVDSQVTMMFWYRQQPGQSLTLIATANQGSEATYESGFVIDKFPISRPNLTFSTLTVSNMSPEDSSIYLCSVDRGGQGYTFGSGTRLTVV.

In its sample, this clonotype was seen many times. V is TRBV7-9 and J is TRBJ2-3; 8 bases map to TRBD1. Per germline, CDR1 SEHNR and CDR2 FQNEAQ (reference sequence). CDR3 length: 15 residues. V lost 3 bases, J lost 3 bases, and 5 bases stayed unmatched. CDR3 coding DNA: TGTGCCAGCAGCTTGTGGCAGGGGGCTACAGATACGCAGTATTTT. Translating gives CASSLWQGATDTQYF.

Ten or more counts support this clonotype. The chain employs TRBV20-1 and TRBJ2-1; D not certain. Per germline, CDR1 DFQATT and CDR2 SNEGSKA (reference sequence). The CDR3 is 13 amino acids. Trimming stripped 3 bases from V and 6 bases from J, with 12 bases between. The CDR3 DNA sequence: TGCAGTGCTAGGGAACAGTCCCCCAATGAGCAGTTCTTC. Translation gives CSAREQSPNEQFF.

This clonotype was counted at least ten times. The V and J genes are TRBV7-2 and TRBJ2-2, with TRBD1 identical over 8 bases. CDR1 and CDR2 (germline): SGHTA, FQGNSA. V trimming: 5 bases; J trimming: 1 base; junction bases outside the gene matches: 6. CDR3 length equals 16 residues. The CDR3 loop reads CASSIRGRGNTGELFF. CDR3 DNA sequence: TGTGCCAGCAGCATCAGGGGGCGAGGGAACACCGGGGAGCTGTTTTTT.

This clonotype has a handful of counts. The rearrangement links TRBV20-1 to TRBJ2-7; TRBD1 agrees at 9 bases. The germline V gene has CDR1 DFQATT and CDR2 SNEGSKA (reference sequence). The CDR3 spans 14 residues. The ends lost 4 bases at V and 4 bases at J; junction bases unmatched: 8. This CDR3 is CSATPGQGRYEQYF. In DNA, the CDR3 is TGCAGTGCTACCCCGGGACAGGGTAGGTACGAGCAGTACTTC.

The chain links TRBV18 to TRBJ2-2; TRBD1 agrees at 7 bases. The germline gives CDR1 KGHSH, CDR2 LQKENI. The V segment lost 4 bases and the J segment 2 bases; nucleotides outside the gene matches: 4. The CDR3 runs 15 residues. CDR3 DNA sequence: TGTGCCAGCTCACGGGGACAGAGAAACACCGGGGAGCTGTTTTTT. Translated, it gives CASSRGQRNTGELFF.

This clonotype was seen a handful of times. V and J are TRBV29-1 and TRBJ2-3; possibly TRBD1 for D (6 bases). The germline CDR1 and CDR2 sequences are SQVTM and ANQGSEA. Trimming took 6 bases from V and 2 from J, leaving 9 bases between them. The CDR3 totals 12 residues. The CDR3: CSVAGVTDTQYF. CDR3 bases: TGCAGCGTGGCAGGGGTCACAGATACGCAGTATTTT.

This clonotype was seen repeatedly, ten times or more. This chain links TRBV13 with TRBJ2-3, with 11 bases that match TRBD2. The V segment lost 2 bases and the J segment 6 bases; nucleotides outside the gene matches: 10. The CDR3 runs 17 residues. Per the germline V gene, CDR1 is PRHDT and CDR2 is FYEKMQ (reference sequence). CDR3 nucleotides: TGTGCCAGCAGCTTACTTGGATCTAGCGGGGGGCCGGATACGCAGTATTTT. It encodes CASSLLGSSGGPDTQYF.

The sample holds a few counts of this clonotype. This chain links TRBV20-1 with TRBJ2-1; D is undetermined. V was clipped by 1 base and J by 9 bases, with 13 bases between them. The germline CDR1 and CDR2 sequences are DFQATT and SNEGSKA (reference sequence). CDR3 length: 13 amino acids. CDR3 DNA: TGCAGTGCTAGAGTCCCGGTCCACACTGAGCAGTTCTTC. Its translation is CSARVPVHTEQFF.

In this sample, this clonotype turned up many times. J is TRBJ2-1 and V is TRBV27; 11 nucleotides match TRBD2. The CDR3 length is 17 residues. J lost 5 bases, V lost 4 bases, and 10 bases had no gene match. CDR1 is MNHEY and CDR2 is SMNVEV in the germline V gene (reference sequence). In nucleotides, the CDR3 is TGTGCCAGCAGTTCACCCGAACTAGCGGGGGAGAACAATGAGCAGTTCTTC. Its translation: CASSSPELAGENNEQFF.

The chain joins TRBV3-1 to TRBJ2-5; 7 positions match TRBD2. CDR1 and CDR2 from the germline V gene are LGHDT and YNNKEL (reference sequence). CDR3 length: 15 amino acids. Trimming removed 6 bases from V and 4 bases from J; junction bases left unmatched: 11. In nucleotides, the CDR3 is TGTGCCAGCAGAGCCGGACTAGGTGGCGGAGAGACCCAGTACTTC. Its translation is CASRAGLGGGETQYF.

In DNA, the CDR3 is TGTGCCAGCAGTTACTTTGTGGGGGCGCGAACCGGGGAGCTGTTTTTT. Encoded protein: CASSYFVGARTGELFF. This chain joins TRBV6-2 or TRBV6-3 and TRBJ2-2, with a possible D match to TRBD1 (6 bases). This CDR3 spans 16 amino acids. CDR1 MNHEY and CDR2 SVGEGT come from the germline V gene. V lost 1 base and J 5 bases, leaving 14 bases between the germline ends.

At least ten counts were recorded for this clonotype. The J gene is TRBJ1-3, the V gene TRBV7-2, with D unclear. Germline V gene sequence: CDR1 SGHTA, CDR2 FQGNSA. The CDR3 is 17 amino acids. V lost 0 bases and J 0 bases, leaving 12 bases between the germline ends. CDR3 bases: TGTGCCAGCAGCTTAGCCCAACGCCCTAGCTCTGGAAACACCATATATTTT. Protein product: CASSLAQRPSSGNTIYF. The full variable domain, with the rest looked up from reference TRBV7-2 and TRBJ1-3, is GAGVSQSPSNKVTEKGKDVELRCDPISGHTALYWYRQSLGQGLEFLIYFQGNSAPDKSGLPSDRFSAERTGGSVSTLTIQRTQQEDSAVYLCASSLAQRPSSGNTIYFGEGSWLTVV.

This clonotype was counted ten times or more. The chain has TRBV11-2 and TRBJ1-6; no firm D call. Germline values: CDR1 SGHAT, CDR2 FQNNGV. Trimming took 5 bases from V and 10 from J, leaving 18 bases between them. This CDR3 spans 15 amino acids. In nucleotides, the CDR3 is TGTGCCAGCAGCCTCAGCATACGGATTGACTCACCCCTCCACTTT. Residues: CASSLSIRIDSPLHF.

This clonotype was found a few times. The chain is built from TRBV5-4 and TRBJ2-7; 7 positions agree with TRBD2. Unmatched junction bases numbered 13, after V lost 1 base and J lost 6 bases. The length of the CDR3 is 16 residues. CDR1 SGHNT and CDR2 YYREEE come from the germline V gene (reference sequence). The CDR3 bases are TGTGCCAGCAGCTTGAGTGTCAGCGGGGCCTCCACCGAGCAGTACTTC. Its protein is CASSLSVSGASTEQYF.

In this sample, this clonotype turned up many times. The chain employs TRBV24-1 and TRBJ2-1; 9 positions agree with TRBD1. The junction had 12 bases not matched to a gene; V was cut back by 3 bases and J by 4 bases. The germline gives CDR1 KGHDR, CDR2 SFDVKD. The CDR3 consists of 18 residues. The CDR3 DNA sequence: TGTGCCACCAGTGATGCCGCCCCGGGACAGGGAATTTACAATGAGCAGTTCTTC. The encoded protein is CATSDAAPGQGIYNEQFF.